The T cell receptor beta chain under discussion was sequenced for a study of blood T cell repertoires in COVID-19. A few counts support this clone. Trimming took 7 bases from V and 2 from J; bases not matched to a gene: 4. From germline, CDR1 is KGHDR and CDR2 SFDVKD. This CDR3 region has 13 residues. Clones were sequenced by immunoSEQ multiplex PCR, and TCRdb holds only the in-frame ones, with some missing. The table shows 170,000 or so clones, with roughly 86% occurring only once. Sequences were obtained from peripheral blood. The genes are TRBV24-1 and TRBJ2-7; TRBD1 agrees at 7 bases. The receptor's source is a man between 60 and 75 years old with COVID-19, enrolled during active disease. The CDR3 spells CATRDRVTYEQYF. Written as DNA, the CDR3 is TGTGCCACCAGAGACAGGGTCACCTACGAGCAGTACTTC.